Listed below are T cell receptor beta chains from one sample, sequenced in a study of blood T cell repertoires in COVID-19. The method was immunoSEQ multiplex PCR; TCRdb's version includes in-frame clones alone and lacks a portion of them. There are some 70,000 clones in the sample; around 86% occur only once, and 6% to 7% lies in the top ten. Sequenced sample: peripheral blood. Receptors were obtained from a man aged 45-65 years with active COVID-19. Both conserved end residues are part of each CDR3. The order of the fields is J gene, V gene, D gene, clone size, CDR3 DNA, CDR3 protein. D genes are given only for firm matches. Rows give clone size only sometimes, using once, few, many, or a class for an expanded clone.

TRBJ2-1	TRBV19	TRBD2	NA	TGTGCCAGTAGCCAATCTCTAGCGGGAGGTTTAAATGAGCAGTTCTTC	CASSQSLAGGLNEQFF
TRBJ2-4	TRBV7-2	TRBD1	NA	TGTGCCAGCAGCTTTCGACAGGGTGCCAAAAACATTCAGTACTTC	CASSFRQGAKNIQYF
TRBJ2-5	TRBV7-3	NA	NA	TGTGCCAGCAGCTTATCCGGTACAGCGCCCCGGGGGGAGACCCAGTACTTC	CASSLSGTAPRGETQYF
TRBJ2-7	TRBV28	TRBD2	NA	TGTGCCAGCAGCCCCGTAGCGGGAAGAGTTGGGTACGAGCAGTACTTC	CASSPVAGRVGYEQYF
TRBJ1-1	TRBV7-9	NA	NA	TGTGCCAGCAGCTTAGGTTTTTCAGAAGCTTTCTTT	CASSLGFSEAFF
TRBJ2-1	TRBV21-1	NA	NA	TGTGCCAGCAGCAAAGCGGTTCGGGACTACGAGCAGTTCTTC	CASSKAVRDYEQFF
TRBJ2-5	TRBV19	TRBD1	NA	TGTGCCAGTAGCAGACAGGGGGTGACCGCCGGGGCCCAGTACTTC	CASSRQGVTAGAQYF
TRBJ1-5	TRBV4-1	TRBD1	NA	TGCGCCAGCAGCCTGGGACAGGGGGCTAGCAATCAGCCCCAGCATTTT	CASSLGQGASNQPQHF
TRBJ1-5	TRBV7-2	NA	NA	TGTGCCAGCAGCTTAGTCTGGGAGCAGCCCCAGCATTTT	CASSLVWEQPQHF
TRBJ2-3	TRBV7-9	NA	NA	TGTGCCGCCCAGGGGAGCGACACAGATACGCAGTATTTT	CAAQGSDTDTQYF
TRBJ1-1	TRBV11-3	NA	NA	TGTGCCAGCAGCCTAGGGGGGGTGAACACTGAAGCTTTCTTT	CASSLGGVNTEAFF
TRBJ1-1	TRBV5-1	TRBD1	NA	TGCGCCAGCAGCTTATCCGGGACAGGGGGCCCTCACACTGAAGCTTTCTTT	CASSLSGTGGPHTEAFF
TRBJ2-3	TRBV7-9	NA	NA	TGTGCCAGCAGCCAAGGGGGAAACACAGATACGCAGTATTTT	CASSQGGNTDTQYF
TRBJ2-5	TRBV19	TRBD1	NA	TGTGCCAGTATGAGAAGGCAGGGGGTAACCGGATTGCAAGAGACCCAGTACTTC	CASMRRQGVTGLQETQYF
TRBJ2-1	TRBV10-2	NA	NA	TGCGCCAGCCGGGACTCCGCCAATGAGCAGTTCTTC	CASRDSANEQFF
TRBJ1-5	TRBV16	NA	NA	TGTGCCAGCAGCCAGGTGGGAGGGAATCAGCCCCAGCATTTT	CASSQVGGNQPQHF
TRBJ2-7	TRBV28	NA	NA	TGTGCCAGCAGTCTATCGACAGGCAGGTCCTACGAGCAGTACTTC	CASSLSTGRSYEQYF
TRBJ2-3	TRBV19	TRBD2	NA	TGTGCCAGTAACGGACTAGCGGGAGCAGATACGCAGTATTTT	CASNGLAGADTQYF
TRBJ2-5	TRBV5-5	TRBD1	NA	TGTGCCAGCAGCTTAGGGACAGGGGGCCGCGAGACCCAGTACTTC	CASSLGTGGRETQYF
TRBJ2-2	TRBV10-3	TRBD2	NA	TGTGCCACCCTCCCCTTTGCTAGCGGGAGTAGGACCGGGGAGCTGTTTTTT	CATLPFASGSRTGELFF
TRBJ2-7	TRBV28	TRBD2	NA	TGTGCCAGCAGACTGACTAGCGGGACCTACGAGCAGTACTTC	CASRLTSGTYEQYF
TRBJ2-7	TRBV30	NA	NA	TGTGCCTGGAACTTGGGGGGCTACGAGCAGTACTTC	CAWNLGGYEQYF
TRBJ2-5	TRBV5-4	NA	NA	TGTGCCAGCAGCTTGGGGCCTAGGGAGACCCAGTACTTC	CASSLGPRETQYF
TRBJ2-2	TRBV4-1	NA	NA	TGCGCCAGCAGCCAAGAGGGACTCTCAAACACCGGGGAGCTGTTTTTT	CASSQEGLSNTGELFF
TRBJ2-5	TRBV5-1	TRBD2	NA	TGCGCCAGCAGCTTGACTAGCGGCCAAGAGACCCAGTACTTC	CASSLTSGQETQYF
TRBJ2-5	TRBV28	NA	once	TGTGCCAGCAGTTTAGCCGGGGTCGGGCTGGAGACCCAGTACTTC	CASSLAGVGLETQYF
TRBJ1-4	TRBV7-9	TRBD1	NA	TGTGCCAGCCTAGTAAGGGACAGCACTAATGAAAAACTGTTTTTT	CASLVRDSTNEKLFF
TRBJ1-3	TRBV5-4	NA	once	TGTGCCAGCAGCTTGGCGGGAGCCCAGCACACCATATATTTT	CASSLAGAQHTIYF
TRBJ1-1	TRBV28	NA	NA	TGTGCCAGCAGTCTCGGGGGGGACACTGAAGCTTTCTTT	CASSLGGDTEAFF
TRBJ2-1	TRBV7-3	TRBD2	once	TGTGCCAGCAGCGCCACTGGGACTAGCGAGCACAATGAGCAGTTCTTC	CASSATGTSEHNEQFF
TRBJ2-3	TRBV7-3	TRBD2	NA	TGTGCCAGCAGCTTTGCCCCGGGACTAGCGGGGACCACAGATACGCAGTATTTT	CASSFAPGLAGTTDTQYF
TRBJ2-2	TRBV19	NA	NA	TGTGCCAGTAGTAAAGACAGGAACACCGGGGAGCTGTTTTTT	CASSKDRNTGELFF
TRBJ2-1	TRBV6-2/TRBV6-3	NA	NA	TGTGCCAGCAGTAGACAGGGGGCGGGAGGGCATGAGCAGTTCTTC	CASSRQGAGGHEQFF
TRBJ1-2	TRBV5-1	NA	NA	TGCGCCAGCAGCTTGGGTCCACAGGGCAATGGCTACACCTTC	CASSLGPQGNGYTF
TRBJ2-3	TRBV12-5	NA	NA	TGTGCTAGTGGTCCTGGTCCGGGGAGCACAGATACGCAGTATTTT	CASGPGPGSTDTQYF
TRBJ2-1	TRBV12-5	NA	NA	TGTGCTAGTGGTTTGGGTGGGGGGACCTACAATGAGCAGTTCTTC	CASGLGGGTYNEQFF
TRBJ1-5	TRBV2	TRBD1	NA	TGTGCCAGTCAGGGACAGGGGAATCAGCCCCAGCATTTT	CASQGQGNQPQHF
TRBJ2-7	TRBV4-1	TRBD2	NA	TGCGCCAGCAGCCTTGTAGCGGGGGGAACCTACGAGCAGTACTTC	CASSLVAGGTYEQYF
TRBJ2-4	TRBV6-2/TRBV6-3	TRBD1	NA	TGTGCCAGCAGTCGAGACAGGGGGCCAAACATTCAGTACTTC	CASSRDRGPNIQYF
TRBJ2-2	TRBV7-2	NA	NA	TGTGCCAGCAGCCCCCTCTCGGGTGGGGAGCTGTTTTTT	CASSPLSGGELFF
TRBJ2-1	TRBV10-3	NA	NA	TGTGCCATCAGAGCCCAGGTCAATGAGCAGTTCTTC	CAIRAQVNEQFF
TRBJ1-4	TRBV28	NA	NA	TGTGCCAGCAGTCCACCCACAGGCCCCCTGTTTTTT	CASSPPTGPLFF
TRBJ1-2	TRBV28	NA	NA	TGTGCCAGCAACCTCGACAGGCCATATGGCTACACCTTC	CASNLDRPYGYTF
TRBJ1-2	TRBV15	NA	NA	TGTGCCACCAGCAGAGGGTCCAGGGAGGGTGGCTACACCTTC	CATSRGSREGGYTF
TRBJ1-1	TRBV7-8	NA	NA	TGTGCCAGCAGCTCCACAACATGGAGGGCTGAAGCTTTCTTT	CASSSTTWRAEAFF
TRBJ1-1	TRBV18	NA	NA	TGTGCCAGCTCACCACCCTCCAGGCCGGACACTGAAGCTTTCTTT	CASSPPSRPDTEAFF
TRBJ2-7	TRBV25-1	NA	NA	TGTGCCAGCAGCCCTCGGGACGAGCAGTACTTC	CASSPRDEQYF
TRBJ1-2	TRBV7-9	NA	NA	TGTGCCACCGCGCGTCCGGAGAGCGTAAACTATGGCTACACCTTC	CATARPESVNYGYTF
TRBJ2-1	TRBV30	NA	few	TGTGCCTGGAACCCCAGCGGGCTCTACAATGAGCAGTTCTTC	CAWNPSGLYNEQFF
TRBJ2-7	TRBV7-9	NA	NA	TGTGCCAGCAACGGACTTTTCTCGTACGAGCAGTACTTC	CASNGLFSYEQYF
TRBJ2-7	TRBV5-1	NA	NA	TGCGCCAGCAGCTTGGTAGCGACAGGTGCCCTCGAGCAGTACTTC	CASSLVATGALEQYF
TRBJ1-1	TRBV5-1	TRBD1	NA	TGCGCCAGCAGCCCGGACAGGGGGGCTTTGGAAGCTTTCTTT	CASSPDRGALEAFF
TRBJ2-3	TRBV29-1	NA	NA	TGCAGCGTTGCGGGTAGGCGCGGATTCACAGATACGCAGTATTTT	CSVAGRRGFTDTQYF
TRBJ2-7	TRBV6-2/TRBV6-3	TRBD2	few	TGTGCCAGCAGTTCCCTCCGGACGGGAGGGTTCTACGAGCAGTACTTC	CASSSLRTGGFYEQYF
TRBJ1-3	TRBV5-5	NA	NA	TGTGCCAGCAGCTTGGACCCACTCTCTGGAAACACCATATATTTT	CASSLDPLSGNTIYF
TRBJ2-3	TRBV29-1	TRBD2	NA	TGCAGCGTACAGAGGACTAGCGGGGGCACAGATACGCAGTATTTT	CSVQRTSGGTDTQYF
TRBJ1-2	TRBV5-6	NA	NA	TGTGCCAGCCTGCGGGGGAAGGGTAACTATGGCTACACCTTC	CASLRGKGNYGYTF